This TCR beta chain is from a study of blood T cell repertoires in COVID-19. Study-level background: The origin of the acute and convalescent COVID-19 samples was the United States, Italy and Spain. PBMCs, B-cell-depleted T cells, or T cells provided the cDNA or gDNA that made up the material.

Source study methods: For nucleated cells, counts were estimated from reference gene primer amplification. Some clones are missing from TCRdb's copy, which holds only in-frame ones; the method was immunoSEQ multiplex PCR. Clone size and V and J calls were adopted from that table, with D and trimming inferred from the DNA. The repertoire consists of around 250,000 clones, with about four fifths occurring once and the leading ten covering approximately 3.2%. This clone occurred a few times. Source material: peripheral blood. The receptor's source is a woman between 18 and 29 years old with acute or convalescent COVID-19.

CDR3 coding DNA: TGTGCCAGCTCAGCCGACAGGACTCGTAACTATGGCTACACCTTC. Protein sequence: CASSADRTRNYGYTF. V is TRBV18 and J is TRBJ1-2, with TRBD1 as a possible D gene (6 bases). Trimming left V 5 bases short and J 1 base short, with 14 bases between. The CDR3 sequence is 15 residues long. CDR1 and CDR2 (germline): KGHSH, LQKENI.